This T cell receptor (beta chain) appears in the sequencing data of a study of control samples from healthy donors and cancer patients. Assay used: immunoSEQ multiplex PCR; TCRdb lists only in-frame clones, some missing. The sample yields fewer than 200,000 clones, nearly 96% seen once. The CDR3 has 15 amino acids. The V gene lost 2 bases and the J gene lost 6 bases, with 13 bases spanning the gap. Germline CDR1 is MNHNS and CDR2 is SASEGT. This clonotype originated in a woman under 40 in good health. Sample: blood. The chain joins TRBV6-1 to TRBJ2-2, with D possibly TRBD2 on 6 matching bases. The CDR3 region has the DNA TGTGCCAGCAGTGAATGGTTTCGGGGGTCCGGGGAGCTGTTTTTT. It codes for CASSEWFRGSGELFF.